A single sample gave rise to the 8 T cell receptor beta chains below, sequenced in a study of T-cell reconstitution after alpha-beta-depleted transplantation in children. Study conclusions and caveats: A year post-transplant, T-cell counts and diversity derived mostly from newly produced T cells.

For TCRbeta, the library was prepared with unique molecular identifiers. Each CDR3 protein gets one entry after TCRdb re-called the PCR reads with MiXCR. The sample has about 300,000 distinct CDR3 sequences, less than 9.5% seen once. What these receptors recognize is not known. Sequences were derived from peripheral blood, sampled 360 days after TCRalphabeta/CD19-depleted stem cell transplant. The receptors derive from a female patient aged 2 to 10 who had a stem cell transplant for Fanconi anemia, so the T cells may come from the graft donor.

This clonotype was found many times. The chain couples TRBV5-1 to TRBJ2-1; D possibly corresponds to TRBD1 (6 bases). V dropped 4 bases and J dropped 5 bases, with 16 bases sitting between them. CDR1 is SGHRS, CDR2 YFSETQ, per germline. The CDR3 extends over 15 amino acids. CDR3: CASSPLVGANNEQFF. The CDR3 DNA follows: TGCGCCAGCAGCCCCCTTGTGGGGGCCAACAATGAGCAGTTCTTC.

This clonotype was seen many times. The chain combines TRBV11-2 with TRBJ2-2; D not resolved. V dropped 5 bases and J dropped 6 bases, with 13 bases sitting between them. The germline CDR1 and CDR2 sequences are SGHAT and FQNNGV. CDR3 length: 14 amino acids. CDR3 nucleotides: TGTGCCAGCAGCAATAGGCTAGGGTCCGGGGAGCTGTTTTTT. Translated, it gives CASSNRLGSGELFF.

This clonotype was detected a few times. V and J are TRBV5-5 and TRBJ2-2, with no clear D. Germline CDR1 and CDR2: SGHKS and YYEKEE (reference sequence). Trimming pared 1 base from V and 3 bases from J, leaving 4 bases between. This CDR3 contains 13 residues. CDR3: CASSLIDTGELFF. CDR3 nucleotides: TGTGCCAGCAGCTTGATTGACACCGGGGAGCTGTTTTTT.

J is TRBJ2-5 and V is TRBV11-2; maybe TRBD2 (5 bases). The CDR3 has 13 residues. The V and J ends lost 4 bases and 9 bases respectively, with 15 bases between them. Germline CDR1 and CDR2: SGHAT and FQNNGV. CDR3 coding DNA: TGTGCCAGCAGCTGGCGGGCCAAGACTTCCCAGTACTTC. Protein product: CASSWRAKTSQYF.

This clonotype was seen just once. This chain links TRBV6-2 or TRBV6-3 with TRBJ1-5; TRBD1 might be the D (6 bases). The germline V gene has CDR1 MNHEY and CDR2 SVGEGT. The CDR3 extends over 12 amino acids. V was trimmed by 5 bases and J by 9 bases, leaving 11 bases between them. CDR3 nucleotide sequence: TGTGCCAGCAGTCAAAGACAGGTGCCCCAGCATTTT. Its protein is CASSQRQVPQHF.

For this clonotype: A much bigger clone sits one base away, suggesting this may be a read error. The chain has TRBV5-1 and TRBJ2-1; perhaps D is TRBD1 or TRBD2 (6 bases each). The germline V gene has CDR1 SGHRS and CDR2 YFSETQ. The CDR3 spans 15 residues. Trimming took off 2 bases at V and 13 bases at J, with 22 bases between the two ends. The CDR3: CASSFRVGGPFGQFF. DNA for the CDR3: TGCGCCAGCAGCTTCCGGGTAGGGGGGCCTTTTGGTCAGTTCTTC.

This clonotype was seen repeatedly, ten times or more. CDR3 protein: CASSLFDRTYEQYF. The CDR3 DNA reads as TGTGCCAGCAGTTTATTCGACAGGACCTACGAGCAGTACTTC. This chain uses TRBV28 with TRBJ2-7, with D perhaps matching TRBD1 (6 bases). The CDR3 has 14 amino acids. Germline V gene sequence: CDR1 MDHEN, CDR2 SYDVKM. Trimming pared 1 base from V and 2 bases from J, leaving 9 bases between. The entire variable domain, with the rest obtained from reference TRBV28 and TRBJ2-7, is as follows: DVKVTQSSRYLVKRTGEKVFLECVQDMDHENMFWYRQDPGLGLRLIYFSYDVKMKEKGDIPEGYSVSREKKERFSLILESASTNQTSMYLCASSLFDRTYEQYFGPGTRLTVT.

At least ten counts were recorded for this clonotype. The genes are TRBV30 and TRBJ1-5; D gene unclear. Germline loops: CDR1 GTSNPN, CDR2 SVGIG (reference sequence). CDR3 length: 12 residues. Trimming removed 0 bases from V and 1 base from J, with 1 base in between. The CDR3: CAWSVSNQPQHF. In DNA form, the CDR3 reads TGTGCCTGGAGTGTCAGCAATCAGCCCCAGCATTTT. The whole variable domain, remainder taken from reference TRBV30 and TRBJ1-5, is SQTIHQWPATLVQPVGSPLSLECTVEGTSNPNLYWYRQAAGRGLQLLFYSVGIGQISSEVPQNLSASRPQDRQFILSSKKLLLSDSGFYLCAWSVSNQPQHFGDGTRLSIL.